One T cell receptor beta chain is described in this entry. Its target is unknown. Germline V gives CDR1 SGHTA, CDR2 FQGNSA. V lost 5 bases and J lost 5; bases outside the gene matches: 15. The CDR3 has 17 residues. The data originate from a study of chemoradiotherapy in HPV16-positive cancers. Study-wide context: A couple of HPV16-positive patients' cells yielded candidate HPV-specific clones and common motifs. Overall study results and limits: Only a couple of HPV16-positive patients supplied the functional HPV-specificity definition.

Method: immunoSEQ multiplex PCR; TCRdb's copy keeps in-frame clones and lacks some. The table shows approximately 5,700 clones, with roughly 88% occurring only once. This receptor was taken from a human donor with HPV-associated anogenital cancer. V is TRBV7-2 and J is TRBJ1-1, with 9 bases identical to TRBD1. Material: tumor tissue, obtained from a patient who underwent chemoradiotherapy. The CDR3: CASSTTTGGKFRTEAFF. The CDR3 DNA follows: TGTGCCAGCAGCACCACTACAGGGGGCAAGTTTCGGACTGAAGCTTTCTTT.